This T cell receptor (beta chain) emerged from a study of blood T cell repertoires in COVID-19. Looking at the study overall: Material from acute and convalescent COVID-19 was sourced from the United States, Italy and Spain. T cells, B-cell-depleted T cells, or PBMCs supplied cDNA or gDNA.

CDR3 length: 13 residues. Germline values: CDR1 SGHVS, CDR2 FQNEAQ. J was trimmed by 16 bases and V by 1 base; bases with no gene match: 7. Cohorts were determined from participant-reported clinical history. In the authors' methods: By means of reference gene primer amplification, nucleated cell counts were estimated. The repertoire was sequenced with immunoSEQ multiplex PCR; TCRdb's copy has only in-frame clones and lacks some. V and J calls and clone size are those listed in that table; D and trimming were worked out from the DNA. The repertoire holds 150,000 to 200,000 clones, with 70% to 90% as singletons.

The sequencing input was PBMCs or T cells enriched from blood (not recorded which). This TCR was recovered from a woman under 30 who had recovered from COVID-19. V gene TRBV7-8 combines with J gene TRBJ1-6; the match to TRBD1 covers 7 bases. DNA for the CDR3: TGTGCCAGCAGCTTAGACGGGACAGCCAATCTCCACTTT. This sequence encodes CASSLDGTANLHF.